This TCR beta chain stems from a study of blood T cell repertoires in COVID-19. Background on the study: Sites across the United States, Italy and Spain contributed samples from acute and convalescent COVID-19. Sources were T cells, B-cell-depleted T cells, or PBMCs; the material itself was cDNA or gDNA.

The authors' processing: Reference gene primer amplification in the assay estimated nucleated cell counts. TCRdb keeps only in-frame clones here, not all; method: immunoSEQ multiplex PCR. That table supplies the V and J calls and clone size; D and trimming were determined from the DNA. Here the sample spans under 130,000 clones, roughly nine tenths being singletons. Per the germline V gene, CDR1 is KGHDR and CDR2 is SFDVKD. This CDR3 spans 13 amino acids. V lost 4 bases and J lost 12; bases outside the gene matches: 8. This rearrangement joins TRBV24-1 to TRBJ2-7; TRBD1 matches at 10 bases. This TCR was recovered from a man aged 45 to 65 in a cohort sampled during active COVID-19. The sequenced material came from peripheral blood. The CDR3 loop reads CATSEPRQGALYF. The CDR3 DNA reads TGTGCCACCAGTGAGCCCCGACAGGGGGCCCTGTACTTC.